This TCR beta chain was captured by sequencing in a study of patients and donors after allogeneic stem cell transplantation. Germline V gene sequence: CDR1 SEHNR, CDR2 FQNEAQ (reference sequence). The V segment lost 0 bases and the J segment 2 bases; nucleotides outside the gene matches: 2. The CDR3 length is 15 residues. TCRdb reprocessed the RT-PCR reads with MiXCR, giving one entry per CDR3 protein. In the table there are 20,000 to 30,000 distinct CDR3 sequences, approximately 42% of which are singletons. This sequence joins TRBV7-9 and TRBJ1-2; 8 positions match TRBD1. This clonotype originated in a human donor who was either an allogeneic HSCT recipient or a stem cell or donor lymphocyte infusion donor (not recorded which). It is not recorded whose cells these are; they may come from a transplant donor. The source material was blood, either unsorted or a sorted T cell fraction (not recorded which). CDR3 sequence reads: CASSLAWDRNYGYTF. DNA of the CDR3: TGTGCCAGCAGCTTAGCCTGGGACAGGAACTATGGCTACACCTTC.